The rows below give T cell receptor beta chains drawn from one sample of a study of blood T cell repertoires in COVID-19. Method: immunoSEQ multiplex PCR; TCRdb's copy keeps in-frame clones and lacks some. The repertoire holds roughly 440,000 clones, with approximately 88% as singletons. The specimen was peripheral blood. All receptors derive from a woman aged 45-60 years with COVID-19, enrolled during active disease. Each CDR3 is given with its conserved first and last residue. Each record gives: clone size, D gene, J gene, V gene, CDR3 DNA, CDR3 protein. A D gene is named only where the DNA matches it firmly. The listing skips clone size in some rows; elsewhere it reads once, few, many or a size class.

clone size: NA
D gene: NA
J gene: TRBJ2-3
V gene: TRBV19
CDR3 DNA: TGTGCCAGTAGTATGGTCGCGGGCGCTAGCACAGATACGCAGTATTTT
CDR3 protein: CASSMVAGASTDTQYF

clone size: NA
D gene: NA
J gene: TRBJ1-3
V gene: TRBV18
CDR3 DNA: TGTGCCAGCTCACCAGGGCCTGGAAACACCATATATTTT
CDR3 protein: CASSPGPGNTIYF

clone size: NA
D gene: NA
J gene: TRBJ2-3
V gene: TRBV11-2
CDR3 DNA: TGTGCCAGCAGCTTACGGGGGGCGAGCACAGATACGCAGTATTTT
CDR3 protein: CASSLRGASTDTQYF

clone size: NA
D gene: NA
J gene: TRBJ2-2
V gene: TRBV5-1
CDR3 DNA: TGCGCCAGCAGAGTCAGGGAGAACACCGGGGAGCTGTTTTTT
CDR3 protein: CASRVRENTGELFF

clone size: NA
D gene: TRBD1
J gene: TRBJ1-4
V gene: TRBV9
CDR3 DNA: TGTGCCAGCAGCGCCGGGACAGGGTTCGAAAAACTGTTTTTT
CDR3 protein: CASSAGTGFEKLFF

clone size: few
D gene: NA
J gene: TRBJ1-1
V gene: TRBV6-4
CDR3 DNA: TGTGCCATGGGGCGCAAGAACACTGAAGCTTTCTTT
CDR3 protein: CAMGRKNTEAFF

clone size: NA
D gene: TRBD1
J gene: TRBJ2-2
V gene: TRBV7-9
CDR3 DNA: TGTGCCAGCAGCCCCCAGACAGGGGGAAACACCGGGGAGCTGTTTTTT
CDR3 protein: CASSPQTGGNTGELFF

clone size: NA
D gene: TRBD1
J gene: TRBJ1-2
V gene: TRBV3-1/TRBV3-2
CDR3 DNA: TGTGCCAGTACCACAGGGGGCTATGGCTACACCTTC
CDR3 protein: CASTTGGYGYTF

clone size: NA
D gene: NA
J gene: TRBJ2-2
V gene: TRBV28
CDR3 DNA: TGTGCCAGCAGTTTTAGCTACAGGTTTCATCCTTCATCCGGGGAGCTGTTTTTT
CDR3 protein: CASSFSYRFHPSSGELFF

clone size: NA
D gene: TRBD1
J gene: TRBJ1-2
V gene: TRBV27
CDR3 DNA: TGTGCCAGCAGCGTTCGGGACAGGGGAGGCGGCTACACCTTC
CDR3 protein: CASSVRDRGGGYTF

clone size: NA
D gene: NA
J gene: TRBJ1-1
V gene: TRBV12-3/TRBV12-4
CDR3 DNA: TGTGCCAGCAGAAGAAGCGCGGACACTGAAGCTTTCTTT
CDR3 protein: CASRRSADTEAFF

clone size: NA
D gene: NA
J gene: TRBJ1-5
V gene: TRBV11-2
CDR3 DNA: TGTGCCAGCAGCTTGGTTCGAGAGGGTGTTGGATATCAGCCCCAGCATTTT
CDR3 protein: CASSLVREGVGYQPQHF

clone size: NA
D gene: NA
J gene: TRBJ2-5
V gene: TRBV12-3/TRBV12-4
CDR3 DNA: TGTGCCAGCAGCTTAGGCCGGGGGACCCAGTACTTC
CDR3 protein: CASSLGRGTQYF

clone size: NA
D gene: NA
J gene: TRBJ1-4
V gene: TRBV25-1
CDR3 DNA: TGTGCCAGCAGTGCCCTATCCGGGACTGATAATGAAAAACTGTTTTTT
CDR3 protein: CASSALSGTDNEKLFF

clone size: once
D gene: NA
J gene: TRBJ2-2
V gene: TRBV28
CDR3 DNA: TGTGCCAGCAGTTTACCCCGGGTAGCCTCGAACACCGGGGAGCTGTTTTTT
CDR3 protein: CASSLPRVASNTGELFF

clone size: NA
D gene: NA
J gene: TRBJ2-3
V gene: TRBV19
CDR3 DNA: TGTGCCAGCCGAGGGGGGGTAGATACGCAGTATTTT
CDR3 protein: CASRGGVDTQYF

clone size: NA
D gene: TRBD1
J gene: TRBJ1-2
V gene: TRBV24-1
CDR3 DNA: TGTGCCACCAGTGATCCTAGGGACAGGTTCTATGGCTACACCTTC
CDR3 protein: CATSDPRDRFYGYTF

clone size: NA
D gene: TRBD1
J gene: TRBJ1-4
V gene: TRBV5-1
CDR3 DNA: TGCGCCAGCAGCTCGGACAGGGGCACAACTAATGAAAAACTGTTTTTT
CDR3 protein: CASSSDRGTTNEKLFF

clone size: NA
D gene: NA
J gene: TRBJ1-2
V gene: TRBV19
CDR3 DNA: TGTGCCAGTAGTATCGGACGGGGAGACTACACCTTC
CDR3 protein: CASSIGRGDYTF

clone size: NA
D gene: NA
J gene: TRBJ2-1
V gene: TRBV28
CDR3 DNA: TGTGCCAGCAGTTCTAGACCCACATTGCGCAATGAGCAGTTCTTC
CDR3 protein: CASSSRPTLRNEQFF